Listed here are 31 T cell receptor beta chains from one sample, sequenced in a study of T-cell memory formation after mild COVID-19. TCRdb re-derived calls from the 5' RACE reads in MiXCR, one entry per CDR3 protein. The table includes hundreds of thousands of distinct CDR3 sequences, roughly 20% detected once. Input material: PBMCs or a T cell subset sorted from them (not recorded which). These receptors were obtained from an adult woman who had mild COVID-19 (a few samples of this study predate the infection). Cell type and time point are not known.

This clonotype came up a few times. The chain joins TRBV9 to TRBJ2-7; D might be TRBD1 (6 bases). The germline V and J ends were trimmed by 4 bases and 2 bases, with 13 bases remaining between them. There are 14 residues in the CDR3. CDR1 SGDLS and CDR2 YYNGEE come from the germline V gene. CDR3 in amino acids: CASSPQTGPYEQYF. CDR3 nucleotides: TGTGCCAGCAGCCCCCAGACAGGACCCTACGAGCAGTACTTC.

Only a few counts were recorded for this clonotype. Here the CDR3 DNA reads TGTGCCAGCATCAGAGGGGGGCACAGTCAGCCCCAGCATTTT. Protein product: CASIRGGHSQPQHF. The V and J genes are TRBV7-9 and TRBJ1-5; weak D call: TRBD1 (6 bases). The CDR3 is 14 residues long. In germline, CDR1 is SEHNR, CDR2 FQNEAQ (reference sequence). Trimming took off 7 bases at V and 6 bases at J, with 16 bases between the two ends. Together with reference TRBV7-9 and TRBJ1-5, the CDR3 gives the full variable domain: DTGVSQNPRHKITKRGQNVTFRCDPISEHNRLYWYRQTLGQGPEFLTYFQNEAQLEKSRLLSDRFSAERPKGSFSTLEIQRTEQGDSAMYLCASIRGGHSQPQHFGDGTRLSIL.

The table lists this clonotype with many counts. The rearrangement uses TRBV15 and TRBJ2-3; D uncertain. Germline CDR1 is LNHNV and CDR2 is YYDKDF (reference sequence). CDR3 length: 14 residues. V was trimmed by 4 bases and J by 2 bases, leaving 10 bases between them. The CDR3 here is CATSKGGDTDTQYF. The CDR3 DNA reads TGTGCCACCAGCAAGGGCGGAGACACAGATACGCAGTATTTT.

The chain combines TRBV18 with TRBJ1-5; D ambiguous. The CDR3 totals 14 residues. The germline CDR1 and CDR2 sequences are KGHSH and LQKENI. Between the trimmed V and J ends, which lost 3 bases and 5 bases, there was a span of 11 bases. The CDR3 is CASSPPRPYQPQHF. CDR3 bases: TGTGCCAGCTCACCCCCAAGGCCTTATCAGCCCCAGCATTTT. Variable domain in full (rest from reference TRBV18 and TRBJ1-5): NAGVMQNPRHLVRRRGQEARLRCSPMKGHSHVYWYRQLPEEGLKFMVYLQKENIIDESGMPKERFSAEFPKEGPSILRIQQVVRGDSAAYFCASSPPRPYQPQHFGDGTRLSIL.

This clonotype has only a few counts. V usage is TRBV7-9 and J usage is TRBJ2-1; 9 nucleotides line up with TRBD1. The CDR3 spans 14 residues. Germline CDR1 and CDR2: SEHNR and FQNEAQ (reference sequence). The junction had 5 bases not matched to a gene; V was cut back by 5 bases and J by 6 bases. The CDR3 reads CASSVRDRVNEQFF. The DNA for the CDR3 is TGTGCCAGCAGCGTCCGGGACAGGGTCAATGAGCAGTTCTTC. The full variable domain, in which reference TRBV7-9 and TRBJ2-1 provide the parts outside the CDR3, is DTGVSQNPRHKITKRGQNVTFRCDPISEHNRLYWYRQTLGQGPEFLTYFQNEAQLEKSRLLSDRFSAERPKGSFSTLEIQRTEQGDSAMYLCASSVRDRVNEQFFGPGTRLTVL.

The gene calls are TRBV6-5 and TRBJ1-2, with TRBD1 matching over 11 bases. V lost 5 bases to trimming and J lost 7 bases; unmatched junction nucleotides: 9. The CDR3 covers 15 residues. Germline V gene data show CDR1 as MNHEY and CDR2 as SVGAGI. CDR3 loop: CASSKWDRGTGGYTF. The CDR3 DNA reads TGTGCCAGCAGTAAATGGGACAGGGGGACGGGTGGCTACACCTTC.

CDR3 DNA sequence: TGTGCCACCAGTGATGGGGGACTAGCGGGAGACTACGAGCAGTACTTC. Translation gives CATSDGGLAGDYEQYF. V usage is TRBV24-1 and J usage is TRBJ2-7; TRBD2 aligns across 14 bases. Germline CDR1 KGHDR, CDR2 SFDVKD. The CDR3 has 16 amino acids. V lost 3 bases to trimming and J lost 3 bases; unmatched junction nucleotides: 3.

This CDR3 reads CASATGEGYEQYF. The CDR3 DNA follows: TGTGCCAGTGCAACAGGGGAGGGCTACGAGCAGTACTTC. The chain joins TRBV12-3 or TRBV12-4 to TRBJ2-7; tentatively, D is TRBD1 or TRBD2 (7 bases each). With 9 bases removed from V and 3 bases from J, the gap between germline ends came to 15 bases. This CDR3 has 13 amino acids.

This chain links TRBV15 with TRBJ2-7; D gene ambiguous. Looked up from germline, CDR1 is LNHNV and CDR2 is YYDKDF (reference sequence). The CDR3 is 15 amino acids. V gave up 0 bases and J gave up 3 bases, with 12 bases separating them. CDR3 region: CATSRERTRLYEQYF. CDR3 nucleotides: TGTGCCACCAGCAGAGAAAGAACGCGTCTCTACGAGCAGTACTTC.

The chain couples TRBV9 to TRBJ2-6; TRBD2 might be the D (7 bases). Germline V gene lookup returns CDR1 SGDLS and CDR2 YYNGEE. The CDR3 runs to 17 residues. V dropped 2 bases and J dropped 1 base, with 13 bases sitting between them. Written as DNA, the CDR3 is TGTGCCAGCAGCGTCGGGGGGCGCGTATCTGGGGCCAACGTCCTGACTTTC. Its protein product is CASSVGGRVSGANVLTF.

In its sample, this clonotype was seen a few times. V is TRBV5-1 and J is TRBJ2-3, with TRBD2 matching 8 bases. The germline gives CDR1 SGHRS, CDR2 YFSETQ. CDR3 length equals 15 residues. V lost 4 bases and J lost 6; bases outside the gene matches: 10. The CDR3 DNA follows: TGCGCCAGCAGCGAAGCGGGGGCGAGCGCCGATACGCAGTATTTT. Residues: CASSEAGASADTQYF. The full variable domain, with the rest looked up from reference TRBV5-1 and TRBJ2-3, is KAGVTQTPRYLIKTRGQQVTLSCSPISGHRSVSWYQQTPGQGLQFLFEYFSETQRNKGNFPGRFSGRQFSNSRSEMNVSTLELGDSALYLCASSEAGASADTQYFGPGTRLTVL.

This clonotype has just a few counts. The gene calls are TRBV7-3 and TRBJ1-1; D is unclear. The V end lost 5 bases, the J end lost 8 bases, and 15 bases lay between the germline ends. Germline lookup yields CDR1 SGHTA and CDR2 FQGTGA. There are 13 residues in the CDR3. As DNA, the CDR3 is TGTGCCAGCAGCCCCCAAACTTTGGACGAAGCTTTCTTT. Encoded protein: CASSPQTLDEAFF. Variable domain in full (rest from reference TRBV7-3 and TRBJ1-1): GAGVSQTPSNKVTEKGKYVELRCDPISGHTALYWYRQSLGQGPEFLIYFQGTGAADDSGLPNDRFFAVRPEGSVSTLKIQRTERGDSAVYLCASSPQTLDEAFFGQGTRLTVV.

This rearrangement joins TRBV6-5 to TRBJ2-1; D tentatively fits TRBD1 or TRBD2 (5 bases each). There are 14 residues in the CDR3. Per germline, CDR1 MNHEY and CDR2 SVGAGI. Deletions cut 5 bases from V and 9 bases from J, with 17 bases between. The CDR3 loop reads CASSPGTNTGEQFF. CDR3 DNA sequence: TGTGCCAGCAGTCCCGGGACCAATACCGGTGAGCAGTTCTTC.

The chain recombines TRBV20-1 with TRBJ1-2; D gene ambiguous. The CDR3 has 13 amino acids. In germline, CDR1 is DFQATT, CDR2 SNEGSKA (reference sequence). V was pared by 2 bases and J by 1 base, with 8 bases between. CDR3 protein: CSARLQRNYGYTF. CDR3 DNA: TGCAGTGCTAGACTACAGCGTAACTATGGCTACACCTTC.

The J gene is TRBJ1-1, the V gene TRBV21-1; the table calls TRBD1, which could not be checked here. TRBV21-1 corresponds to a pseudogene. The CDR3 is 16 amino acids. The CDR3 DNA sequence: TGTGCCAGCAGCAAAGGACAGGGTATACTGAACACTGAAGCTTTCTTT. Protein sequence: CASSKGQGILNTEAFF.

The chain recombines TRBV29-1 with TRBJ1-1; perhaps TRBD1 as D (6 bases). The CDR3 runs to 14 residues. The germline V gene has CDR1 SQVTM and CDR2 ANQGSEA. The V end lost 1 base, the J end lost 4 bases, and 13 bases lay between the germline ends. The CDR3 DNA follows: TGCAGCGTTGAAGGGGGGGGCGCGTTCACTGAAGCTTTCTTT. Its translation: CSVEGGGAFTEAFF. The full variable domain, with the rest looked up from reference TRBV29-1 and TRBJ1-1, is SAVISQKPSRDICQRGTSLTIQCQVDSQVTMMFWYRQQPGQSLTLIATANQGSEATYESGFVIDKFPISRPNLTFSTLTVSNMSPEDSSIYLCSVEGGGAFTEAFFGQGTRLTVV.

In regard to this clonotype: The germline gene is not matched at one end of the junction; a read error may be the cause. This chain uses TRBV30 with TRBJ2-3; the match to TRBD1 covers 9 bases. This CDR3 region has 11 residues. CDR1 GTSNPN and CDR2 SVGIG come from the germline V gene (reference sequence). CDR3 residues: CAWYEQGAPLF. For the CDR3, the DNA is TGTGCCTGGTATGAACAGGGGGCTCCTCTTTTT.

The rearrangement uses TRBV11-2 and TRBJ2-1; 9 positions match TRBD2. Germline trimming cut 6 bases from V and 7 bases from J; bases unmatched to any gene: 4. The CDR3 totals 13 residues. Germline V gene data show CDR1 as SGHAT and CDR2 as FQNNGV. CDR3 nucleotides: TGTGCCAGCAGGCCTAGCGGGACGAATGAGCAGTTCTTC. Its translation: CASRPSGTNEQFF.

This clonotype was detected only a few times. The rearrangement links TRBV3-1 to TRBJ2-7, with no clear D. V dropped 3 bases and J dropped 4 bases, with 31 bases sitting between them. The CDR3 spans 20 residues. Germline values: CDR1 LGHDT, CDR2 YNNKEL (reference sequence). This chain's CDR3 is CASSHRRSLFWTDGPYEQYF. As DNA, the CDR3 is TGTGCCAGCAGCCACCGCCGAAGTCTCTTTTGGACGGACGGACCATACGAGCAGTACTTC.

The rearrangement uses TRBV9 and TRBJ2-2, with D perhaps TRBD1 or TRBD2 (6 bases each). There are 17 residues in the CDR3. Per the germline V gene, CDR1 is SGDLS and CDR2 is YYNGEE. V gave up 2 bases and J gave up 0 bases, with 14 bases separating them. The CDR3 is CASSVGAGHTNTGELFF. CDR3 nucleotide sequence: TGTGCCAGCAGCGTTGGGGCGGGACACACGAACACCGGGGAGCTGTTTTTT.

The rearrangement uses TRBV3-1 and TRBJ1-6; TRBD1 matches at 7 bases. The CDR3 is 15 residues long. CDR1 and CDR2 from the germline V gene are LGHDT and YNNKEL (reference sequence). V was pared by 2 bases and J by 9 bases, with 7 bases of the junction left unmatched. The CDR3 is CASSQMTGFGSPLHF. CDR3 sequence (DNA): TGTGCCAGCAGCCAAATGACAGGGTTCGGTTCACCCCTCCACTTT.

This clonotype has at least ten counts. The chain joins TRBV20-1 to TRBJ1-1; no clear D. The CDR3 is made up of 13 amino acids. Germline V gene lookup returns CDR1 DFQATT and CDR2 SNEGSKA (reference sequence). V was trimmed by 1 base and J by 1 base, leaving 7 bases between them. CDR3 loop: CSARGVTNTEAFF. CDR3 bases: TGCAGTGCTAGAGGGGTGACGAACACTGAAGCTTTCTTT.

This clonotype occurred many times. V gene TRBV27 combines with J gene TRBJ2-7, with a possible D match to TRBD1 (6 bases). This CDR3 is built from 15 residues. Germline values: CDR1 MNHEY, CDR2 SMNVEV (reference sequence). V lost 5 bases, J lost 0 bases, and 14 bases lay in between. Here the CDR3 DNA reads TGTGCCAGCAGTAGGACAGCTCAAAGCTCCTACGAGCAGTACTTC. It encodes CASSRTAQSSYEQYF.

This clonotype was seen only a few times. This chain joins TRBV7-6 and TRBJ2-5; 8 positions agree with TRBD1. V lost 4 bases to trimming and J lost 0 bases; unmatched junction nucleotides: 7. Per the germline V gene, CDR1 is SGHVS and CDR2 is FNYEAQ. The CDR3 length is 16 residues. The CDR3 nucleotides read TGTGCCAGCAGCTCCCAGGGGGCCGGATACCAAGAGACCCAGTACTTC. Its protein is CASSSQGAGYQETQYF. Full variable domain (rest looked up from reference TRBV7-6 and TRBJ2-5): GAGVSQSPRYKVTKRGQDVALRCDPISGHVSLYWYRQALGQGPEFLTYFNYEAQQDKSGLPNDRFSAERPEGSISTLTIQRTEQRDSAMYRCASSSQGAGYQETQYFGPGTRLLVL.

This chain joins TRBV11-3 and TRBJ2-2; TRBD2 aligns across 15 bases. Germline V gives CDR1 SGHNT, CDR2 YENEEA. The V gene end was trimmed by 4 bases and the J gene end by 5 bases; junction bases not matched to a gene: 8. The CDR3 loop spans 18 amino acids. The CDR3 DNA reads TGTGCCAGCAGCTCGATCCGGACTAGCGGGGGGGCGACCGGGGAGCTGTTTTTT. It yields the protein CASSSIRTSGGATGELFF.

Ten or more counts support this clonotype. The rearrangement uses TRBV4-1 and TRBJ2-7, with 10 nucleotides matching TRBD1. The CDR3 consists of 16 residues. With 3 bases clipped from V and 2 bases from J, the junction kept 7 bases outside the gene matches. The V gene's germline CDR1 is MGHRA and CDR2 YSYEKL. This CDR3 reads CASSQNTGTGAYEQYF. The DNA of the CDR3 is TGCGCCAGCAGCCAGAACACCGGGACAGGGGCCTACGAGCAGTACTTC.

The chain uses TRBV5-1 and TRBJ1-2; D is possibly TRBD1 (5 bases). The CDR3 has 13 residues. Per the germline V gene, CDR1 is SGHRS and CDR2 is YFSETQ. V was pared by 4 bases and J by 8 bases, with 15 bases between. The CDR3 loop reads CASSAGDAGGYTF. CDR3 in DNA: TGCGCCAGCAGCGCGGGGGACGCGGGAGGCTACACCTTC.

This clonotype was seen more than once but under ten times. The chain uses TRBV10-3 and TRBJ2-1, with 13 bases matching TRBD2. Germline V CDR1 and CDR2: ENHRY, SYGVKD. This CDR3 has 15 residues. V lost 10 bases to trimming and J lost 10 bases; unmatched junction nucleotides: 13. The CDR3 region has the DNA TGTGCCACCGAGCGTACTAGCGGGAGGGTTGAGGAGCAGTTCTTC. Its protein is CATERTSGRVEEQFF.

In this sample, this clonotype turned up a few times. The chain carries TRBV20-1 and TRBJ2-1, with 11 bases that match TRBD2. The CDR3 spans 17 residues. The germline gives CDR1 DFQATT, CDR2 SNEGSKA (reference sequence). V lost 5 bases and J lost 0; bases outside the gene matches: 9. CDR3 in DNA: TGCAGTGCTGGGGGACTAGCGGTCTTCCCCTCCTACAATGAGCAGTTCTTC. It codes for CSAGGLAVFPSYNEQFF.

The V gene is TRBV10-3, the J gene TRBJ2-5; D is perhaps TRBD1 or TRBD2 (6 bases each). V dropped 8 bases and J dropped 4 bases, with 32 bases sitting between them. This CDR3 contains 19 residues. In germline, CDR1 is ENHRY, CDR2 SYGVKD. The CDR3: CAIGGLNQRKALEGETQYF. The CDR3 nucleotides read TGTGCCATCGGGGGCCTAAATCAGAGGAAGGCACTGGAGGGAGAGACCCAGTACTTC.

Only a few counts were recorded for this clonotype. V gene TRBV6-2 or TRBV6-3 combines with J gene TRBJ2-1; D is perhaps TRBD1 or TRBD2 (7 bases each). The germline V gene encodes CDR1 MNHEY and CDR2 SVGEGT. This CDR3 has 12 amino acids. With 5 bases removed from V and 9 bases from J, the gap between germline ends came to 11 bases. This CDR3 is CASSPGGAEQFF. The CDR3, as DNA: TGTGCCAGCAGTCCAGGGGGGGCTGAGCAGTTCTTC.